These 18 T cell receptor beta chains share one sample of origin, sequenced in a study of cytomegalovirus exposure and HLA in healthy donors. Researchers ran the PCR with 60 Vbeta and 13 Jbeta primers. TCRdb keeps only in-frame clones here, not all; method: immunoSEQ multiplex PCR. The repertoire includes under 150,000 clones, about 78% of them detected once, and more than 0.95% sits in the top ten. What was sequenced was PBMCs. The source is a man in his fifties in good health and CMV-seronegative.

The CDR3 DNA follows: TGCAGTGCTAGTTCGGGGATTGAGCAGTTCTTC. Its translation: CSASSGIEQFF. The genes are TRBV20-1 and TRBJ2-1; possibly TRBD2 for D (5 bases). Germline assignment: CDR1 DFQATT and CDR2 SNEGSKA (reference sequence). The CDR3 contains 11 residues. V gave up 3 bases and J gave up 9 bases, with 9 bases separating them.

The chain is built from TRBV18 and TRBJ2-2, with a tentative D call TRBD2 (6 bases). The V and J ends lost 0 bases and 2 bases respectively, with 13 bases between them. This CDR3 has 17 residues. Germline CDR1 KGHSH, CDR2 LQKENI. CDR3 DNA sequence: TGTGCCAGCTCACCACCCTCCGGGACTCTAAACACCGGGGAGCTGTTTTTT. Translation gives CASSPPSGTLNTGELFF.

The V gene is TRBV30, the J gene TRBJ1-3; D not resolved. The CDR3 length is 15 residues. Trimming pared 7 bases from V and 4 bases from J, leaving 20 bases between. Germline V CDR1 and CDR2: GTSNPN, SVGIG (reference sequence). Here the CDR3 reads CALNNGSSAGNTIYF. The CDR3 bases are TGTGCCTTAAATAACGGGAGTTCGGCGGGAAACACCATATATTTT.

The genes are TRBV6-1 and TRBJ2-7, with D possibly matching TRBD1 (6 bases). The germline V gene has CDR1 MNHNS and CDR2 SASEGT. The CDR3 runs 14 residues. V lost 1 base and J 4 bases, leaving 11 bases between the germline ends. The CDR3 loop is CASSEDWTAYEQYF. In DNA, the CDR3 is TGTGCCAGCAGTGAAGATTGGACAGCTTACGAGCAGTACTTC.

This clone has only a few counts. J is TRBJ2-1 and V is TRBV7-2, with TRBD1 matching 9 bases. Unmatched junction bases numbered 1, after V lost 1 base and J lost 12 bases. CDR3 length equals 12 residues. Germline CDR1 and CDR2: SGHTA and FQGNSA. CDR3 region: CASSLGDRVQFF. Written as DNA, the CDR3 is TGTGCCAGCAGCTTAGGGGACAGGGTGCAGTTCTTC.

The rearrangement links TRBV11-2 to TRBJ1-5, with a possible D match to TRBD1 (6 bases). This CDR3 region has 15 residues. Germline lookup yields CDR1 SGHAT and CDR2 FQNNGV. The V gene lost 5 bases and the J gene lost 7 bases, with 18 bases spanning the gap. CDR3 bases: TGTGCCAGCAGCCCCTCGGGGGGGCCGGGCCAGCCCCAGCATTTT. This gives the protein CASSPSGGPGQPQHF.

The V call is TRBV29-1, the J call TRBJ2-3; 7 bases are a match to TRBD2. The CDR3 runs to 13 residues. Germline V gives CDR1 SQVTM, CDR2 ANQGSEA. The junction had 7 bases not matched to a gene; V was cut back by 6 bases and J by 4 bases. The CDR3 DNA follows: TGCAGCGTCGTAGGACTAGAATCAGATACGCAGTATTTT. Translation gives CSVVGLESDTQYF.

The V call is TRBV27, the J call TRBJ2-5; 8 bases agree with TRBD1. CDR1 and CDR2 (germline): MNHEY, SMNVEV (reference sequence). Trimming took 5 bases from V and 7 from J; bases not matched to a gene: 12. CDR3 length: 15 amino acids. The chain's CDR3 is CASSPGQDPRGTQYF. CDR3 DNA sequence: TGTGCCAGCAGTCCGGGACAGGACCCACGGGGGACCCAGTACTTC.

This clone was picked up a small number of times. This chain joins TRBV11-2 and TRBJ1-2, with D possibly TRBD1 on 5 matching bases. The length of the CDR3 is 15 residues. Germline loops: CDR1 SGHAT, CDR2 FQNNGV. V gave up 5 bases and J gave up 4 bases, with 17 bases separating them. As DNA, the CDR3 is TGTGCCAGCAGCCTCAGGGAAGGGTCGAGCTATGGCTACACCTTC. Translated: CASSLREGSSYGYTF.

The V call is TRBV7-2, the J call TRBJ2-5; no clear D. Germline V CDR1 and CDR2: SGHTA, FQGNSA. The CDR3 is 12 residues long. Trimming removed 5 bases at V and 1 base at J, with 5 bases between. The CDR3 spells CASSPFQETQYF. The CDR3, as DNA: TGTGCCAGCAGCCCCTTCCAAGAGACCCAGTACTTC.

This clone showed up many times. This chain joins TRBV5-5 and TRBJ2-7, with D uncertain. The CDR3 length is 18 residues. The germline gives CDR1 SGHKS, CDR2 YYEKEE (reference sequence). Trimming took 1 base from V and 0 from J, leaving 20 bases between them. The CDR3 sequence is CASSLIVSLSASSYEQYF. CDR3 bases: TGTGCCAGCAGCTTGATAGTCTCGCTGAGCGCGAGCTCCTACGAGCAGTACTTC.

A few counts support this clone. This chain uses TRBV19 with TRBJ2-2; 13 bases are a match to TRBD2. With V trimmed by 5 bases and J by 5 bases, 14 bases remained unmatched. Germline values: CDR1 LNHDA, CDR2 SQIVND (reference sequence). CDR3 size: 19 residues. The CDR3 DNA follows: TGTGCCAGTAGTGCCCAACTAGCGGGAGGGCCGGTGGGGACCGGGGAGCTGTTTTTT. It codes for CASSAQLAGGPVGTGELFF. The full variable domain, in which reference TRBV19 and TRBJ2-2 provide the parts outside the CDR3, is DGGITQSPKYLFRKEGQNVTLSCEQNLNHDAMYWYRQDPGQGLRLIYYSQIVNDFQKGDIAEGYSVSREKKESFPLTVTSAQKNPTAFYLCASSAQLAGGPVGTGELFFGEGSRLTVL.

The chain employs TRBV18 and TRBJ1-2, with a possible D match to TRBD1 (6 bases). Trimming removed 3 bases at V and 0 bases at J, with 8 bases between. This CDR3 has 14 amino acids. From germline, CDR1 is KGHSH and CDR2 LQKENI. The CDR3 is CASSPDRANYGYTF. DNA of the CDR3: TGTGCCAGCTCACCGGACAGAGCTAACTATGGCTACACCTTC.

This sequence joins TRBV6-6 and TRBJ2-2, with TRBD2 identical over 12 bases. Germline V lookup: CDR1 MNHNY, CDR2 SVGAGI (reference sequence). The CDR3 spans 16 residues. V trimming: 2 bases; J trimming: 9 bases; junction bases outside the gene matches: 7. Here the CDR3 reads CASSYEVTSGSRELFF. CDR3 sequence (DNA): TGTGCCAGCAGTTACGAGGTGACTAGCGGGAGCCGGGAGCTGTTTTTT.

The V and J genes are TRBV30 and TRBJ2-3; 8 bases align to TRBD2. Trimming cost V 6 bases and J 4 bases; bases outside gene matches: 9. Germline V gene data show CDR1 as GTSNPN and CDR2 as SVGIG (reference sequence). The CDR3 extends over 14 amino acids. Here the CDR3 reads CACSSRGGADTQYF. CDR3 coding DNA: TGTGCCTGCTCCTCCCGGGGGGGGGCAGATACGCAGTATTTT.

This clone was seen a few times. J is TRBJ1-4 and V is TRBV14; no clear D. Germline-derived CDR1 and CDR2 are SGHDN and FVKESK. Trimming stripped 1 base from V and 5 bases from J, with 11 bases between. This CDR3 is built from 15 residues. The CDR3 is CASSQGITGNEKLFF. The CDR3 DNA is TGTGCCAGCAGCCAAGGTATCACCGGGAATGAAAAACTGTTTTTT.

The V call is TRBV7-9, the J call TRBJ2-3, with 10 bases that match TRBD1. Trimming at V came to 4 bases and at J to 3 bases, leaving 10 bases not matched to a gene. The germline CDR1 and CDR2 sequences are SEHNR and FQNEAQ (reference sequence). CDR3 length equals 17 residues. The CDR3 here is CASSSSRTGGGTDTQYF. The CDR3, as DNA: TGTGCCAGCAGCTCGTCGAGGACAGGGGGAGGGACAGATACGCAGTATTTT.

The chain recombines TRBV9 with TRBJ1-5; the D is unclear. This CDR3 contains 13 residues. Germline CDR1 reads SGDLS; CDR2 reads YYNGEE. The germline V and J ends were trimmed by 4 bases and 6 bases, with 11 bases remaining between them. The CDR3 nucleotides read TGTGCCAGCAGCAGAGACACCGTTCAGCCCCAGCATTTT. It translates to CASSRDTVQPQHF.